This TCR beta chain was retrieved from a study of T cell changes during pregnancy in multiple sclerosis. Method: immunoSEQ multiplex PCR; TCRdb's copy keeps in-frame clones and lacks some. Of 60,000 to 65,000 clones in the sample, roughly 89% were seen once. Turning to this clone: The junction departs from the called germline gene at one end, perhaps through a read error.

The CDR3 spans 12 residues. CDR1 is MNHEY, CDR2 SVGAGI, per germline. The V call is TRBV6-5, the J call TRBJ2-2; no reliable D call. The sequence came from a female donor with multiple sclerosis, enrolled in a pregnancy study. The sample consisted of peripheral blood, taken in the second trimester of pregnancy. The CDR3: CASSHSSGELFF. Here the CDR3 DNA reads TGTGCCAGCAGTCACTCCAGCGGGGAGCTGTTTTTT.